One sample yielded the 26 T cell receptor beta chains listed below, sequenced in a study of regulatory T cells in long-lasting Graves disease. Stated time point: persistent/refractory GD, antithyroid drugs over 5 years with positive TRAb. RNA isolated from PBMCs was used to make the TCR library. Relying on iRepertoire HTBI primers and Arm-PCR of CDR3 regions, the team built TCR beta libraries. Using its own MiXCR run on the multiplex PCR reads, TCRdb lists one record per CDR3 protein. The sample has about 470,000 distinct CDR3 sequences, approximately 21% seen once. The material sequenced was peripheral blood mononuclear cells (PBMCs), taken when the disease was refractory, from a patient treated with antithyroid drugs. The receptors derive from a female donor with Graves disease.

The sample holds many counts of this clonotype. V usage is TRBV6-5 and J usage is TRBJ2-7; 7 bases line up with TRBD1. V shed 1 base and J 2 bases; nucleotides not matched to a gene: 2. The CDR3 loop spans 14 amino acids. Germline loops: CDR1 MNHEY, CDR2 SVGAGI. The CDR3 DNA sequence: TGTGCCAGCAGTTACTACAGGGGAACCTACGAGCAGTACTTC. Encoded protein: CASSYYRGTYEQYF.

This clonotype appeared a single time. The V and J genes are TRBV3-1 and TRBJ2-1; TRBD2 matches at 10 bases. CDR3 length: 17 residues. Trimming removed 4 bases from V and 6 bases from J; junction bases left unmatched: 12. Germline lookup yields CDR1 LGHDT and CDR2 YNNKEL (reference sequence). The CDR3 protein is CASSPEFGLAEFNEQFF. Written as DNA, the CDR3 is TGTGCCAGCAGCCCAGAGTTCGGACTAGCGGAATTCAATGAGCAGTTCTTC.

This clonotype appeared a few times. The rearrangement links TRBV5-8 to TRBJ1-5, with D hard to call. CDR3 length: 19 residues. The V gene's germline CDR1 is SGHTS and CDR2 YDEGEE. Trimming removed 0 bases at V and 0 bases at J, with 19 bases between. DNA for the CDR3: TGTGCCAGCAGCTTGGGCCCGGGCCGCTATACTGATAGCAATCAGCCCCAGCATTTT. It translates to CASSLGPGRYTDSNQPQHF. Drawing the rest from reference TRBV5-8 and TRBJ1-5, the complete variable domain is EAGVTQSPTHLIKTRGQQATLRCSPISGHTSVYWYQQALGLGLQFLLWYDEGEERNRGNFPPRFSGRQFPNYSSELNVNALELEDSALYLCASSLGPGRYTDSNQPQHFGDGTRLSIL.

This clonotype was seen a single time. V is TRBV18 and J is TRBJ1-5; D not resolved. The CDR3 is made up of 15 amino acids. Per the germline V gene, CDR1 is KGHSH and CDR2 is LQKENI. Trimming removed 2 bases from V and 0 bases from J, with 8 bases in between. The CDR3 DNA reads TGTGCCAGCTCACCAAATAAGGATAGCAATCAGCCCCAGCATTTT. Translated: CASSPNKDSNQPQHF.

This clonotype was seen more than once but under ten times. The chain recombines TRBV4-2 with TRBJ2-7, with 11 bases lining up with TRBD2. Germline trimming cut 0 bases from V and 7 bases from J; bases unmatched to any gene: 5. The CDR3 has 15 residues. Germline CDR1 LGHNA, CDR2 YNFKEQ. CDR3 DNA: TGTGCCAGCAGCCAAGATGAACTAGCGGGAGTTGAGCAGTACTTC. Translated: CASSQDELAGVEQYF.

This clonotype has a count of ten or more. The junction departs from germline at one end; a sequencing error may be responsible. CDR3 amino acids: CASSLGQFGTGCTF. DNA of the CDR3: TGTGCCAGCAGCTTGGGACAGTTTGGGACCGGCTGCACCTTC. V usage is TRBV11-2 and J usage is TRBJ1-2; 7 bases match TRBD1. In germline, CDR1 is SGHAT, CDR2 FQNNGV. This CDR3 has 14 residues. The whole variable domain, remainder taken from reference TRBV11-2 and TRBJ1-2, is EAGVAQSPRYKIIEKRQSVAFWCNPISGHATLYWYQQILGQGPKLLIQFQNNGVVDDSQLPKDRFSAERLKGVDSTLKIQPAKLEDSAVYLCASSLGQFGTGCTFGSGTRLTVV.

The sample holds a few counts of this clonotype. V usage is TRBV4-2 and J usage is TRBJ1-2, with 7 bases identical to TRBD1. CDR1 is LGHNA, CDR2 YNFKEQ, per germline. Trimming at V came to 1 base and at J to 4 bases, leaving 9 bases not matched to a gene. The CDR3 spans 16 residues. CDR3 region: CASSQVRQGRGYGYTF. The CDR3 nucleotides read TGTGCCAGCAGCCAAGTCCGACAGGGCAGGGGCTATGGCTACACCTTC.

Regarding this clonotype: A single base separates this from a much larger clone, so it may be a read error. The chain links TRBV3-1 to TRBJ2-5, with TRBD2 matching 8 bases. Trimming removed 8 bases from V and 7 bases from J; junction bases left unmatched: 12. CDR3 length: 14 amino acids. Germline CDR1 reads LGHDT; CDR2 reads YNNKEL (reference sequence). CDR3 nucleotides: TGTGCCAGCGGCTATAGCGGGGTGGGAGGGACCCAGTACTTC. Encoded protein: CASGYSGVGGTQYF.

This clonotype was seen more than once but under ten times. The genes are TRBV7-8 and TRBJ2-3; no clear D gene. V was pared by 5 bases and J by 2 bases, with 14 bases between. The CDR3 spans 15 residues. The germline V gene has CDR1 SGHVS and CDR2 FQNEAQ. CDR3 bases: TGTGCCAGCAGCCAACGGACGGATGACACAGATACGCAGTATTTT. The encoded protein is CASSQRTDDTDTQYF.

The chain employs TRBV28 and TRBJ2-1; the D is unclear. This CDR3 is 15 amino acids long. V shed 3 bases and J shed 0 bases, with 9 bases lying between them. The germline CDR1 and CDR2 sequences are MDHEN and SYDVKM. As DNA, the CDR3 is TGTGCCAGCAGTTTGATCCAGAGCTCCTACAATGAGCAGTTCTTC. Its translation: CASSLIQSSYNEQFF.

This clonotype was seen a handful of times. V usage is TRBV18 and J usage is TRBJ2-5, with 7 bases fitting TRBD1. The CDR3 has 13 amino acids. Germline V gene data show CDR1 as KGHSH and CDR2 as LQKENI. J lost 5 bases, V lost 1 base, and 1 base had no gene match. This chain's CDR3 is CASSPQGAETQYF. The DNA of the CDR3 is TGTGCCAGCTCACCACAGGGGGCCGAGACCCAGTACTTC.

The chain couples TRBV4-2 to TRBJ2-7; D uncertain. This CDR3 has 13 residues. V was clipped by 3 bases and J by 2 bases, with 8 bases between them. In germline, CDR1 is LGHNA, CDR2 YNFKEQ. The CDR3 is CASSHRAPYEQYF. As DNA, the CDR3 is TGTGCCAGCAGCCACCGAGCCCCCTACGAGCAGTACTTC.

This chain links TRBV7-9 with TRBJ2-2; D remains ambiguous. This CDR3 contains 16 residues. V was cut by 4 bases and J by 7 bases, with 19 bases left in between. The germline V gene has CDR1 SEHNR and CDR2 FQNEAQ (reference sequence). The CDR3 is CASSSPPVTDSGELFF. CDR3 in DNA: TGTGCCAGCAGCTCACCCCCTGTGACTGATAGCGGGGAGCTGTTTTTT.

The chain couples TRBV9 to TRBJ2-5; 15 bases agree with TRBD2. Trimming removed 3 bases from V and 6 bases from J; junction bases left unmatched: 6. The CDR3 extends over 16 amino acids. Looked up from germline, CDR1 is SGDLS and CDR2 is YYNGEE. DNA for the CDR3: TGTGCCAGCAGCGGGACTAGCGGGGGGGCCGTGAAGACCCAGTACTTC. Its translation: CASSGTSGGAVKTQYF.

This clonotype was detected many times. V usage is TRBV6-1 and J usage is TRBJ1-2, with 8 bases that match TRBD1. V lost 6 bases to trimming and J lost 3 bases; unmatched junction nucleotides: 9. Germline-derived CDR1 and CDR2 are MNHNS and SASEGT. CDR3 length: 15 residues. In nucleotides, the CDR3 is TGTGCCAGCAGGGATCCCGGACAGGGCGACTATGGCTACACCTTC. Translation: CASRDPGQGDYGYTF.

CDR3 bases: TGTGCCAGCAGCCAAGTCGGGATGCTAGCGGGAGAAGAGACCCAGTACTTC. Residues: CASSQVGMLAGEETQYF. The V gene is TRBV7-3, the J gene TRBJ2-5, with 10 bases lining up with TRBD2. Germline V CDR1 and CDR2: SGHTA, FQGTGA. V shed 5 bases and J 3 bases; nucleotides not matched to a gene: 12. CDR3 length: 17 residues.

This chain connects TRBV7-8 to TRBJ1-1; 9 positions match TRBD1. CDR1 is SGHVS, CDR2 FQNEAQ, per germline. The CDR3 has 17 residues. V shed 1 base, J shed 3 bases, and the junction held 9 bases outside the gene matches. The CDR3: CASSLGDRVYSDTEAFF. DNA for the CDR3: TGTGCCAGCAGCTTAGGGGACAGGGTTTATTCGGACACTGAAGCTTTCTTT.

Of note for this clonotype: This may stem from a read error, because a much larger clone lies one nucleotide away. The chain couples TRBV6-1 to TRBJ2-7; 7 bases are a match to TRBD2. The CDR3 has 15 residues. CDR1 and CDR2 (germline): MNHNS, SASEGT. V shed 6 bases and J 6 bases; nucleotides not matched to a gene: 14. CDR3 DNA: TGTGCCAGCAGAACGAATAGCGGGTGGGAGTGCGAGCAGTACTTC. Residues: CASRTNSGWECEQYF.

This clonotype was seen a few times. The CDR3 DNA reads as TGCAGTGCTCCAGCGACAGGGGGCGACGAGCAGTACTTC. Translating it yields CSAPATGGDEQYF. J is TRBJ2-7 and V is TRBV20-1, with TRBD1 matching 10 bases. With 5 bases clipped from V and 5 bases from J, the junction kept 6 bases outside the gene matches. The CDR3 runs to 13 residues. Germline V gene data show CDR1 as DFQATT and CDR2 as SNEGSKA (reference sequence).

The chain recombines TRBV5-1 with TRBJ1-1; no definite D call. V was cut by 0 bases and J by 2 bases, with 17 bases left in between. The CDR3 contains 17 residues. Germline assignment: CDR1 SGHRS and CDR2 YFSETQ. DNA for the CDR3: TGCGCCAGCAGCTTGGGTACGGGAGTCGGAAAAAACACTGAAGCTTTCTTT. It codes for CASSLGTGVGKNTEAFF.

This sequence joins TRBV9 and TRBJ1-2; a weak D match, TRBD1 (6 bases). Between the trimmed V and J ends, which lost 2 bases and 4 bases, there was a span of 12 bases. The CDR3 runs to 14 residues. CDR1 is SGDLS, CDR2 YYNGEE, per germline. CDR3 bases: TGTGCCAGCAGCGTTTCAGGGGTTGGCTATGGCTACACCTTC. Amino acids: CASSVSGVGYGYTF.

This clonotype was observed a handful of times. The rearrangement links TRBV15 to TRBJ2-7, with TRBD2 identical over 10 bases. This CDR3 has 13 residues. Germline V gene lookup returns CDR1 LNHNV and CDR2 YYDKDF (reference sequence). V dropped 6 bases and J dropped 4; count of bases not matched to a gene: 3. CDR3 residues: CATSLSGRYEQYF. CDR3 coding DNA: TGTGCCACCAGTCTTAGCGGGAGGTACGAGCAGTACTTC.

This clonotype has at least ten counts. The J gene is TRBJ1-2, the V gene TRBV20-1; a weak D match, TRBD1 (6 bases). With 6 bases removed from V and 3 bases from J, the gap between germline ends came to 8 bases. The CDR3 sequence is 11 residues long. From germline, CDR1 is DFQATT and CDR2 SNEGSKA (reference sequence). The CDR3 nucleotides read TGCAGTGCAGGGGGGGACTATGGCTACACCTTC. Encoded protein: CSAGGDYGYTF.

The table lists this clonotype with many counts. The genes are TRBV11-2 and TRBJ1-1; no clear D. Trimming removed 2 bases from V and 6 bases from J, with 10 bases in between. The germline CDR1 and CDR2 sequences are SGHAT and FQNNGV. The CDR3 covers 13 residues. CDR3 in DNA: TGTGCCAGCAGCTTAAGCCCCCGAGCTGAAGCTTTCTTT. It translates to CASSLSPRAEAFF.

This clonotype was seen repeatedly, ten times or more. DNA of the CDR3: TGTGCCAGCAGTTTACTAGAGGGGCAGACTGAAGCTTTCTTT. This sequence encodes CASSLLEGQTEAFF. The chain joins TRBV27 to TRBJ1-1; D may be TRBD1 (5 bases). The germline gives CDR1 MNHEY, CDR2 SMNVEV (reference sequence). V dropped 2 bases and J dropped 5 bases, with 12 bases sitting between them. This CDR3 has 14 residues.

This clonotype appeared many times. This chain connects TRBV28 to TRBJ2-5, with TRBD1 identical over 7 bases. Germline CDR1 is MDHEN and CDR2 is SYDVKM. This CDR3 region has 14 residues. V trimming: 6 bases; J trimming: 2 bases; junction bases outside the gene matches: 6. CDR3 nucleotide sequence: TGTGCCAGCAGCCAAAGACAGGGACAAGAGACCCAGTACTTC. Protein product: CASSQRQGQETQYF. The full variable domain, with the rest looked up from reference TRBV28 and TRBJ2-5, is DVKVTQSSRYLVKRTGEKVFLECVQDMDHENMFWYRQDPGLGLRLIYFSYDVKMKEKGDIPEGYSVSREKKERFSLILESASTNQTSMYLCASSQRQGQETQYFGPGTRLLVL.